This T cell receptor (beta chain) was recovered during a study of shared clonotypes between healthy human individuals. This CDR3 has 17 amino acids. Germline CDR1 and CDR2: LGHNA and YSLEER. The junction had 7 bases not matched to a gene; V was cut back by 0 bases and J by 1 base. Deep-level running was used for the assay. It was across several immunoSEQ plates that each subset's genomic DNA was evenly split. Here immunoSEQ multiplex PCR was the method, and the copy in TCRdb shows in-frame clones only, minus some. The sample consists of some 2,400,000 clones, 95% of them appearing once. General observations from the study: Among non-shared clonotypes, generation probabilities were lower than among those shared by all four donors. Rarefaction showed sorted-subset sequencing was incomplete despite large depth.

With regard to this clone: Its antigen is unidentified.

V usage is TRBV4-3 and J usage is TRBJ2-7; 9 bases are shared with TRBD1. The sequencing input was naive CD4+ T cells sorted from blood. The subset is: CD45RA+ positively selected. The sequence was obtained from a man in his late teens or twenties in good health. The chain's CDR3 is CASSQDGPGQGSYEQYF. In DNA, the CDR3 is TGCGCCAGCAGCCAAGATGGACCCGGACAGGGGTCCTACGAGCAGTACTTC.